The 21 T cell receptor beta chains below come from one sample, sequenced in a study of blood T cell repertoires in COVID-19. Data came from immunoSEQ multiplex PCR; TCRdb stores just in-frame clones and leaves some out. The sample gives 250,000 to 350,000 clones, roughly 87% of which show up once; approximately 2.2% is in the top ten. Sequences were obtained from peripheral blood. The receptors originated from a man younger than 35 with active or convalescent COVID-19.

The chain couples TRBV7-6 to TRBJ2-7, with D tentatively TRBD2 (5 bases). This CDR3 is 15 amino acids long. Per germline, CDR1 SGHVS and CDR2 FNYEAQ. Trimming cost V 7 bases and J 0 bases, with 16 bases left between them. The CDR3 nucleotides read TGTGCCAGCAACACAAGGCACGGGGACTCCTACGAGCAGTACTTC. It codes for CASNTRHGDSYEQYF.

The rearrangement links TRBV5-8 to TRBJ1-1, with D maybe TRBD1 (5 bases). Germline lookup yields CDR1 SGHTS and CDR2 YDEGEE. V was pared by 0 bases and J by 9 bases, with 9 bases between. This CDR3 is built from 12 residues. The CDR3 DNA follows: TGTGCCAGCAGCTTGGCCGGGGGGAAAGCTTTCTTT. This gives the protein CASSLAGGKAFF.

V is TRBV21-1 and J is TRBJ1-2; the table's D call of TRBD1 was not tested on the DNA. TRBV21-1 counts as a pseudogene. The CDR3 has 13 amino acids. This CDR3 reads CASSKETGDGYTF. The CDR3, as DNA: TGTGCCAGCAGCAAAGAGACAGGGGACGGCTACACCTTC.

The chain joins TRBV3-1 (or the pseudogene TRBV3-2) to TRBJ2-2; D not certain. CDR3 length equals 11 residues. V was clipped by 8 bases and J by 6 bases, with 7 bases between them. CDR1 is LGHDT, CDR2 YNNKEL, per germline (reference sequence). The CDR3 here is CASESPGELFF. CDR3 DNA: TGTGCCAGCGAGTCGCCCGGGGAGCTGTTTTTT.

This chain connects TRBV11-2 to TRBJ1-2, with TRBD1 identical over 8 bases. CDR1 is SGHAT, CDR2 FQNNGV, per germline. The junction had 7 bases not matched to a gene; V was cut back by 3 bases and J by 4 bases. This CDR3 is built from 15 residues. The CDR3 DNA sequence: TGTGCCAGCAGCTTGTCCTCAGGGGGCGGCTATGGCTACACCTTC. Translation gives CASSLSSGGGYGYTF.

The chain recombines TRBV7-9 with TRBJ1-3; 9 bases align to TRBD1. CDR1 is SEHNR, CDR2 FQNEAQ, per germline (reference sequence). V shed 6 bases, J shed 1 base, and the junction held 4 bases outside the gene matches. The CDR3 consists of 15 residues. The CDR3: CASRGQGPSGNTIYF. CDR3 DNA: TGTGCCAGCAGGGGACAGGGACCTTCTGGAAACACCATATATTTT.

The chain uses TRBV29-1 and TRBJ2-1; TRBD1 agrees at 10 bases. Germline CDR1 reads SQVTM; CDR2 reads ANQGSEA. CDR3 length: 13 residues. Trimming cost V 6 bases and J 6 bases; bases outside gene matches: 5. CDR3: CSVGQGDGNEQFF. CDR3 sequence (DNA): TGCAGCGTAGGACAGGGGGACGGCAATGAGCAGTTCTTC.

The V call is TRBV27, the J call TRBJ1-5, with TRBD1 identical over 8 bases. CDR1 and CDR2 from the germline V gene are MNHEY and SMNVEV (reference sequence). The CDR3 has 14 amino acids. The trim removed 4 bases at V and 7 bases at J, leaving 6 bases unmatched. The CDR3 DNA follows: TGTGCCAGCAGTTGGACAGGGTCCAGGCAGCCCCAGCATTTT. Its translation: CASSWTGSRQPQHF.

The rearrangement uses TRBV9 and TRBJ2-1; 8 nucleotides match TRBD2. V shed 0 bases and J 7 bases; nucleotides not matched to a gene: 12. This CDR3 has 17 amino acids. Per germline, CDR1 SGDLS and CDR2 YYNGEE. The CDR3: CASSVAPAGEGDNEQFF. The DNA for the CDR3 is TGTGCCAGCAGCGTAGCCCCAGCGGGAGAAGGAGATAATGAGCAGTTCTTC.

The chain recombines TRBV28 with TRBJ2-7; D gene unclear. CDR1 is MDHEN and CDR2 is SYDVKM in the germline V gene. The CDR3 loop spans 13 amino acids. V was pared by 3 bases and J by 3 bases, with 9 bases between. The CDR3 nucleotides read TGTGCCAGCAGTTTGACTGGAGTCTACGAGCAGTACTTC. Translation: CASSLTGVYEQYF.

This clone is a singleton in its sample. This chain uses TRBV9 with TRBJ2-1; 9 nucleotides align to TRBD1. In germline, CDR1 is SGDLS, CDR2 YYNGEE. The CDR3 covers 16 residues. J gave up 9 bases and V 0 bases, and 10 bases lay outside the gene matches. The CDR3 region has the DNA TGTGCCAGCAGCGTAGAACCGGGACAGGGTCATGTTGAGCAGTTCTTC. Amino acids: CASSVEPGQGHVEQFF. The complete variable domain, with remaining parts taken from reference TRBV9 and TRBJ2-1, reads DSGVTQTPKHLITATGQRVTLRCSPRSGDLSVYWYQQSLDQGLQFLIQYYNGEERAKGNILERFSAQQFPDLHSELNLSSLELGDSALYFCASSVEPGQGHVEQFFGPGTRLTVL.

The V call is TRBV27, the J call TRBJ1-4; 7 nucleotides match TRBD1. V shed 5 bases and J 0 bases; nucleotides not matched to a gene: 15. The CDR3 has 19 amino acids. Germline CDR1 is MNHEY and CDR2 is SMNVEV (reference sequence). CDR3 protein: CASSDFADTRGTTNEKLFF. The CDR3 DNA reads TGTGCCAGCAGTGACTTTGCGGACACCAGGGGGACAACTAATGAAAAACTGTTTTTT.

The chain carries TRBV7-9 and TRBJ2-7; D remains unclear. With 10 bases removed from V and 2 bases from J, the gap between germline ends came to 15 bases. The CDR3 spans 13 residues. Germline V gene lookup returns CDR1 SEHNR and CDR2 FQNEAQ (reference sequence). CDR3 nucleotides: TGTGCCACCAGTATAATCGTCCCCTACGAGCAGTACTTC. Its protein is CATSIIVPYEQYF. The whole variable domain, filled in from reference TRBV7-9 and TRBJ2-7, reads DTGVSQNPRHKITKRGQNVTFRCDPISEHNRLYWYRQTLGQGPEFLTYFQNEAQLEKSRLLSDRFSAERPKGSFSTLEIQRTEQGDSAMYLCATSIIVPYEQYFGPGTRLTVT.

This clone was seen once. The chain recombines TRBV27 with TRBJ1-6; the D is unclear. The CDR3 length is 17 residues. V lost 3 bases to trimming and J lost 6 bases, with 18 bases between them. Germline V gene lookup returns CDR1 MNHEY and CDR2 SMNVEV (reference sequence). CDR3 residues: CASSLKVLEPFNSPLHF. CDR3 coding DNA: TGTGCCAGCAGTTTGAAAGTTCTGGAGCCCTTTAATTCACCCCTCCACTTT.

The chain combines TRBV5-4 with TRBJ2-6, with unresolved D. The CDR3 length is 15 residues. V was shortened by 9 bases and J by 3 bases, with 16 bases between the two germline ends. Germline V gives CDR1 SGHNT, CDR2 YYREEE (reference sequence). CDR3 sequence reads: CATGLLESGANVLTF. The DNA of the CDR3 is TGTGCCACCGGTCTATTAGAGAGTGGGGCCAACGTCCTGACTTTC.

Of note for this clone: One junction end disagrees with the germline gene, perhaps due to a read error. This sequence joins TRBV7-6 and TRBJ2-5, with TRBD2 identical over 14 bases. The CDR3 loop spans 16 amino acids. From germline, CDR1 is SGHVS and CDR2 FNYEAQ. CDR3 sequence: CANSLGTSGGRETQYF. The CDR3 nucleotides are TGTGCCAACAGCTTGGGGACTAGCGGGGGTCGAGAGACCCAGTACTTC.

This chain uses TRBV7-8 with TRBJ1-2, with a possible D match to TRBD1 (5 bases). Trimming shortened V by 5 bases and J by 6 bases, and 13 bases separated the two germline ends. The CDR3 covers 13 residues. CDR1 is SGHVS, CDR2 FQNEAQ, per germline. In DNA form, the CDR3 reads TGTGCCAGCAGCGGGCGAAACAGGAATGGCTACACCTTC. Its translation is CASSGRNRNGYTF.

V usage is TRBV6-2 or TRBV6-3 and J usage is TRBJ2-7; D is undetermined. V lost 4 bases and J 2 bases, leaving 9 bases between the germline ends. The CDR3 length is 13 residues. CDR1 is MNHEY and CDR2 is SVGEGT in the germline V gene. The CDR3 nucleotides are TGTGCCAGCAGTTCTGTCTCTCCCTACGAGCAGTACTTC. The encoded protein is CASSSVSPYEQYF.

This clone was seen more than once but under ten times. CDR3 DNA: TGTGCCAGCAGGACGGGGTCTAACTATGGCTACACCTTC. It yields the protein CASRTGSNYGYTF. The rearrangement joins TRBV27 to TRBJ1-2; D call uncertain. V gave up 6 bases and J gave up 0 bases, with 8 bases separating them. Germline V gives CDR1 MNHEY, CDR2 SMNVEV (reference sequence). CDR3 length: 13 amino acids.

This chain links TRBV2 with TRBJ1-4, with D maybe TRBD1 (5 bases). V dropped 7 bases and J dropped 4 bases, with 13 bases sitting between them. The CDR3 runs 14 residues. Germline V gives CDR1 SNHLY, CDR2 FYNNEI. This CDR3 is CASNVWGDNEKLFF. The DNA for the CDR3 is TGTGCCAGCAATGTTTGGGGGGATAATGAAAAACTGTTTTTT.

V gene TRBV25-1 combines with J gene TRBJ2-3; D gene ambiguous. The length of the CDR3 is 10 residues. Germline loops: CDR1 MGHDK, CDR2 SYGVNS. V gave up 11 bases and J gave up 4 bases, with 7 bases separating them. CDR3 nucleotides: TGTGCCTCTAGAGCAGATACGCAGTATTTT. As protein: CASRADTQYF.